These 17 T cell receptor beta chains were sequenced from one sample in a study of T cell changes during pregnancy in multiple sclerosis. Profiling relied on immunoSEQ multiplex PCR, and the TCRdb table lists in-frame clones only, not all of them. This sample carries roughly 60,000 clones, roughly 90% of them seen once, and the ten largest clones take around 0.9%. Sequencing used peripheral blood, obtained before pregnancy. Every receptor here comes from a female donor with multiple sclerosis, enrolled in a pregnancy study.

In DNA, the CDR3 is TGTGCCAGCAGTTTCTGGAGGAACACTGAAGCTTTCTTT. It is translated as CASSFWRNTEAFF. J is TRBJ1-1 and V is TRBV27; D call uncertain. The germline V gene has CDR1 MNHEY and CDR2 SMNVEV (reference sequence). This CDR3 has 13 residues. Trimming stripped 3 bases from V and 1 base from J, with 6 bases between.

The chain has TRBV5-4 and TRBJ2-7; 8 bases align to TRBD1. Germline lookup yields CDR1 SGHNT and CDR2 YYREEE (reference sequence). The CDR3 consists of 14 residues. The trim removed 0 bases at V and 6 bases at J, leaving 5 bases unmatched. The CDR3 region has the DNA TGTGCCAGCAGCTTGGTTCCCAGGGGGCTCGAGCAGTACTTC. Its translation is CASSLVPRGLEQYF.

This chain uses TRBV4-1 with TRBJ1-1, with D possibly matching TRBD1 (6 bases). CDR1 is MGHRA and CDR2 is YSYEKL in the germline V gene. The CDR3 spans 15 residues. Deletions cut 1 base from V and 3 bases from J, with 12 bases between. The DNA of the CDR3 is TGCGCCAGCAGCCAAGGGCTACAGGGCTACACTGAAGCTTTCTTT. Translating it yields CASSQGLQGYTEAFF.

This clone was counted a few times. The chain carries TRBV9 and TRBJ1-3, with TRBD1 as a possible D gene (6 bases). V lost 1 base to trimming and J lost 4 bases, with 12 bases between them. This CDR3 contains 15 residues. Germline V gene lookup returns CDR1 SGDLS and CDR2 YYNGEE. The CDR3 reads CASSVTGLRGNTIYF. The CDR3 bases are TGTGCCAGCAGCGTAACAGGGCTCAGAGGAAACACCATATATTTT.

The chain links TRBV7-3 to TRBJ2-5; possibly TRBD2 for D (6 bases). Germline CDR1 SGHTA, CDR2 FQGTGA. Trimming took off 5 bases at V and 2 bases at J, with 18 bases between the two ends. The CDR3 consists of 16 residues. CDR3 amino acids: CASSPWGERSQETQYF. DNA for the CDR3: TGTGCCAGCAGCCCTTGGGGGGAAAGGAGTCAAGAGACCCAGTACTTC.

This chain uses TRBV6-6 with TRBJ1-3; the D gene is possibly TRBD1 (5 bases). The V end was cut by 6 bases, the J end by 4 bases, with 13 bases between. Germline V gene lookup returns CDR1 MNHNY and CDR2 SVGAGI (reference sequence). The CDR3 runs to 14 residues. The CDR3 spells CASSPQTEGNTIYF. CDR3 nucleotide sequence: TGTGCCAGCAGCCCTCAGACAGAAGGAAACACCATATATTTT.

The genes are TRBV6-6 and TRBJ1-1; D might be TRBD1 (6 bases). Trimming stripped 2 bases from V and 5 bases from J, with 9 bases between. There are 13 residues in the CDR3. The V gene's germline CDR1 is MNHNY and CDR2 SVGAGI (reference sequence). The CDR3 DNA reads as TGTGCCAGCAGTTACCCCAGGGGAACTGAAGCTTTCTTT. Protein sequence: CASSYPRGTEAFF.

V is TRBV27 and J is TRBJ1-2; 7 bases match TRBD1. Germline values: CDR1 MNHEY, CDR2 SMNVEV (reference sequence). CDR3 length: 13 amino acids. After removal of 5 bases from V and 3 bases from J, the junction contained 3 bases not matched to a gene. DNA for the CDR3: TGTGCCAGCAGTAGGGACAGCTACTATGGCTACACCTTC. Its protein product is CASSRDSYYGYTF.

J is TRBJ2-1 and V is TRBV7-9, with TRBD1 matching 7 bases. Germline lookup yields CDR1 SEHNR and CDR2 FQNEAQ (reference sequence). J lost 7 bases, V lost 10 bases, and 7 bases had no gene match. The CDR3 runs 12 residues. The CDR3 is CAKGARGNEQFF. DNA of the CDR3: TGTGCCAAGGGGGCGCGTGGAAATGAGCAGTTCTTC. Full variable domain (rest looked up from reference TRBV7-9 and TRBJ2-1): DTGVSQNPRHKITKRGQNVTFRCDPISEHNRLYWYRQTLGQGPEFLTYFQNEAQLEKSRLLSDRFSAERPKGSFSTLEIQRTEQGDSAMYLCAKGARGNEQFFGPGTRLTVL.

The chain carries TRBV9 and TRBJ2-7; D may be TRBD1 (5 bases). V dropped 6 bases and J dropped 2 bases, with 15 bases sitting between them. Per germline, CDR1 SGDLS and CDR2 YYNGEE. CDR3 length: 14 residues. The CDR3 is CASTPGATTYEQYF. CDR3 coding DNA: TGTGCCAGCACCCCTGGGGCTACCACCTACGAGCAGTACTTC.

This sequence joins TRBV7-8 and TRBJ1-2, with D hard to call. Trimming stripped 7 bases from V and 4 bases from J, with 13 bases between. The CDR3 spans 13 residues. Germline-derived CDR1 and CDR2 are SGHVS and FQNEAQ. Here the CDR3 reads CASTPREGYGYTF. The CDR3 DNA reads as TGTGCCAGCACCCCGCGGGAAGGCTATGGCTACACCTTC.

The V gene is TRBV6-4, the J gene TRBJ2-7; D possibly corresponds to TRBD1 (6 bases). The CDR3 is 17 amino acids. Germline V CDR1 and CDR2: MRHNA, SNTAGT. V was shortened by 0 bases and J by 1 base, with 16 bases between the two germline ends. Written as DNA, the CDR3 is TGTGCCAGCAGTGACTCATATAGAGACAGGTCTTCCTACGAGCAGTACTTC. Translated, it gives CASSDSYRDRSSYEQYF.

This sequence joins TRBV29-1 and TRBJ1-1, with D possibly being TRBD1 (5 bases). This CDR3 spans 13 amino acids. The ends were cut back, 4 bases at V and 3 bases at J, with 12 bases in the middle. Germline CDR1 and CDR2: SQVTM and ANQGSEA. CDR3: CSVGGVGDTEAFF. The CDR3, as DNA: TGCAGCGTTGGGGGGGTGGGGGACACTGAAGCTTTCTTT.

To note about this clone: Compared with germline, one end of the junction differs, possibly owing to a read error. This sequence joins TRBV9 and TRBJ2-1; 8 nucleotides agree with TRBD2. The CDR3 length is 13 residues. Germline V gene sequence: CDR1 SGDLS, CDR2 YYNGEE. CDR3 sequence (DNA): TGTGCCACCAGCGGGGGCTCAAACAATGAGCAGTTCTTC. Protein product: CATSGGSNNEQFF. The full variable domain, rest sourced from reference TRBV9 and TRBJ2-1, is DSGVTQTPKHLITATGQRVTLRCSPRSGDLSVYWYQQSLDQGLQFLIQYYNGEERAKGNILERFSAQQFPDLHSELNLSSLELGDSALYFCATSGGSNNEQFFGPGTRLTVL.

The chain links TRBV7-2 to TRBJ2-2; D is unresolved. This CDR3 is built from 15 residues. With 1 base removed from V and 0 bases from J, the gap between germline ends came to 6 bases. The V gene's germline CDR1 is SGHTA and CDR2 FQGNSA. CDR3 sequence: CASSLELSNTGELFF. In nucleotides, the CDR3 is TGTGCCAGCAGCTTAGAACTATCGAACACCGGGGAGCTGTTTTTT.

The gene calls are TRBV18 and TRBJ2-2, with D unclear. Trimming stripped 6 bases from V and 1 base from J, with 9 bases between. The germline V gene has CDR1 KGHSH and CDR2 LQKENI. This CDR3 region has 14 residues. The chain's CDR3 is CASSSTENTGELFF. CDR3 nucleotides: TGTGCCAGCTCGAGCACAGAGAACACCGGGGAGCTGTTTTTT. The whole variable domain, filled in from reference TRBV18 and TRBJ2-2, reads NAGVMQNPRHLVRRRGQEARLRCSPMKGHSHVYWYRQLPEEGLKFMVYLQKENIIDESGMPKERFSAEFPKEGPSILRIQQVVRGDSAAYFCASSSTENTGELFFGEGSRLTVL.

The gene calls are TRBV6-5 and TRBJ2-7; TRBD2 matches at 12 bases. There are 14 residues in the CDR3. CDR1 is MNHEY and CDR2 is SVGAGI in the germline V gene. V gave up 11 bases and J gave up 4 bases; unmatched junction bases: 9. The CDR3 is CASSRTSGAYEQYF. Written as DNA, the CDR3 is TGTGCCTCCAGTCGGACTAGCGGGGCGTACGAGCAGTACTTC.